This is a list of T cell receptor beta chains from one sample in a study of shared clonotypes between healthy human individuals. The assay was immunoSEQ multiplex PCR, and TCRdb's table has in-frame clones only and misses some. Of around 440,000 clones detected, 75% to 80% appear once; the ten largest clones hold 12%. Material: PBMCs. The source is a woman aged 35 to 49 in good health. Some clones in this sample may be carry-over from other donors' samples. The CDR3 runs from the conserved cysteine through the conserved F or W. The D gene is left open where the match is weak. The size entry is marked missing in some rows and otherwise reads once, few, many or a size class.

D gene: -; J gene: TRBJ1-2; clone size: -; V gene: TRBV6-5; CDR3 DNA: TGTGCCAGCTCAGCCGGACAGAGACACTATGGCTACACCTTC; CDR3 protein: CASSAGQRHYGYTF
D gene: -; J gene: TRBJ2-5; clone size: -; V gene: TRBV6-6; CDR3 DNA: TGTGCCAGCAGTTACTCGCGCGGCCCGTTTATGACCCAGTACTTC; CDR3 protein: CASSYSRGPFMTQYF
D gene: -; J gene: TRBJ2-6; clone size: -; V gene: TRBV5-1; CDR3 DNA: TGCGCCAGCAGCCCCCGGGTTGTGTCTGGGGCCAACGTCCTGACTTTC; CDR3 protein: CASSPRVVSGANVLTF
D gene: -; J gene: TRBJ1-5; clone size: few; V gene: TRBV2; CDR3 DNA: TGTGCCAGCAGTGACCGAAGGGTTGACTACGGCAGTCAGCCCCAGCATTTT; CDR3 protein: CASSDRRVDYGSQPQHF
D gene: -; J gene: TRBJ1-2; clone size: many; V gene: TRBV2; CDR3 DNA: TGTGCCAGCAGTGAATACGGGGGCTATGGCTACACCTTC; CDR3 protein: CASSEYGGYGYTF
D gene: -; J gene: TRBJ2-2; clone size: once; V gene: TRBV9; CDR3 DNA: TGTGCCAGCAGCGCGAGCGGGCGGAACACCGGGGAGCTGTTTTTT; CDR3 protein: CASSASGRNTGELFF
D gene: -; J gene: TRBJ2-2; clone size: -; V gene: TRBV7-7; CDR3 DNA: TGTGCCAGCAGCTTAGTCCAGGGCAACACCGGGGAGCTGTTTTTT; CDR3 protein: CASSLVQGNTGELFF
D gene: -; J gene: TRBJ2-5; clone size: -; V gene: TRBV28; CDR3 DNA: TGTGCCAGCAGTACACCCACCCAGGAGACCCAGTACTTC; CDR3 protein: CASSTPTQETQYF
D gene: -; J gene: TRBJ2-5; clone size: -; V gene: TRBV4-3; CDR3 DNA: TGCGCCAGCAGCCCAACGGGTCTCTCACAAGAGACCCAGTACTTC; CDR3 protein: CASSPTGLSQETQYF
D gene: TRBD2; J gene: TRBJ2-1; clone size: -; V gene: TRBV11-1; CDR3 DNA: TGTGCCAGCAGCCCCGGGACTAGGTCTGATGAGCAGTTCTTC; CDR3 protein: CASSPGTRSDEQFF
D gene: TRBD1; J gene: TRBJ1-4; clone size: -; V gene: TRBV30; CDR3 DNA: TGTGCCTGGAGTGTAAGCGGCAGGGGGTATGAAAAACTGTTTTTT; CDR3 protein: CAWSVSGRGYEKLFF
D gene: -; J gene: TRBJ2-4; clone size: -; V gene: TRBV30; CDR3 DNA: TGTGCCTGGAGCCCACCTCTAGGGCATTCCAAAAACATTCAGTACTTC; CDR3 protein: CAWSPPLGHSKNIQYF
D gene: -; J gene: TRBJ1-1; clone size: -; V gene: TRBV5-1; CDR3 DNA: TGCGCCAGCAGCTTGGGACAGGTTGTGGGTGAAGCTTTCTTT; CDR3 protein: CASSLGQVVGEAFF
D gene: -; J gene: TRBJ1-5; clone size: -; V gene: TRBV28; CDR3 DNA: TGTGCCAGCAGTTTCGTGGGTATAGGCAATCAGCCCCAGCATTTT; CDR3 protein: CASSFVGIGNQPQHF
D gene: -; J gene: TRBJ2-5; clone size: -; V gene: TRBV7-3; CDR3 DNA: TGTGCCAGCAGCTTAAAAGGGGTGGAGGCCCAAGAGACCCAGTACTTC; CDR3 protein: CASSLKGVEAQETQYF